This TCR beta chain was found in a study of human T cells and chemical hapten exposure. Described time point: patch test 2, 6 weeks after DPC sensitization. Regarding treatment: therapeutic diphenylcyclopropenone sensitization with weekly scalp DPC. The total RNA was obtained from whole blood that was not fractionated. The CDR3 is 15 amino acids. The junction had 2 bases not matched to a gene; V was cut back by 1 base and J by 4 bases. Germline V lookup: CDR1 MRHNA, CDR2 SNTAGT. In this sample, this clonotype turned up many times. The library gave individual cDNA molecules unique molecular identifiers. TCRdb processed the RACE reads anew with MiXCR; each CDR3 protein has one entry. The sample lists some 57,000 distinct CDR3 sequences, around 9.5% occurring once.

This sequence originates from a woman between 45 and 60 years old with alopecia areata. Some clones in this sample may be carry-over from other donors' samples. The starting material was whole blood, obtained in connection with sensitization to the hapten diphenylcyclopropenone (DPC). The V and J genes are TRBV6-4 and TRBJ2-1; 9 positions match TRBD1. CDR3 DNA: TGTGCCAGCAGTGACTTGGGGACAGGGTACAATGAGCAGTTCTTC. The encoded protein is CASSDLGTGYNEQFF.